The 21 T cell receptor beta chains below come from one sample, sequenced in a study of radiation and T cells in renal cell carcinoma. The time point was: blood 2 weeks post-SBRT. Treatment specified: 15 Gy SBRT to primary tumor, nephrectomy 4 weeks later. Profiling relied on immunoSEQ multiplex PCR, and the TCRdb table lists in-frame clones only, not all of them. The table lists tens of thousands of clones, 80% of them singletons. Sequenced material: blood, taken from a patient whose treatment included radiotherapy and nephrectomy. Receptors originate from a woman in her seventies with renal cell carcinoma.

This chain connects TRBV7-2 to TRBJ2-3; 11 bases agree with TRBD2. With V trimmed by 4 bases and J by 5 bases, 8 bases remained unmatched. The CDR3 sequence is 16 residues long. Per germline, CDR1 SGHTA and CDR2 FQGNSA. The CDR3 here is CASSYGLAGVVDTQYF. The CDR3 nucleotides read TGTGCCAGCAGCTATGGACTAGCGGGTGTTGTAGATACGCAGTATTTT.

The chain links TRBV5-1 to TRBJ2-1; a possible D gene is TRBD1 (6 bases). Germline lookup yields CDR1 SGHRS and CDR2 YFSETQ. V lost 4 bases and J lost 0, with 14 bases in between. This CDR3 comprises 16 residues. The CDR3 reads CASSLITGSSYNEQFF. DNA of the CDR3: TGCGCCAGCAGCCTGATTACAGGGAGCTCCTACAATGAGCAGTTCTTC.

The chain combines TRBV5-5 with TRBJ2-4; TRBD1 agrees at 7 bases. In germline, CDR1 is SGHKS, CDR2 YYEKEE (reference sequence). The CDR3 runs 16 residues. J was trimmed by 3 bases and V by 4 bases; bases with no gene match: 10. The chain's CDR3 is CASSSGQVPIKNIQYF. CDR3 sequence (DNA): TGTGCCAGCAGCAGCGGACAGGTCCCAATCAAAAACATTCAGTACTTC.

This chain uses TRBV7-8 with TRBJ2-3; 9 bases match TRBD2. Trimming took 5 bases from V and 5 from J; bases not matched to a gene: 11. Germline-derived CDR1 and CDR2 are SGHVS and FQNEAQ. This CDR3 spans 16 amino acids. CDR3 nucleotide sequence: TGTGCCAGCAGCCAACCCTTTGCGGGAGGGATAGATACGCAGTATTTT. Encoded protein: CASSQPFAGGIDTQYF. Full variable domain (missing parts from reference TRBV7-8 and TRBJ2-3): GAGVSQSPRYKVAKRGQDVALRCDPISGHVSLFWYQQALGQGPEFLTYFQNEAQLDKSGLPSDRFFAERPEGSVSTLKIQRTQQEDSAVYLCASSQPFAGGIDTQYFGPGTRLTVL.

By sample fraction, this clone is medium-sized. The rearrangement links TRBV6-1 to TRBJ1-2; 8 nucleotides line up with TRBD1. The CDR3 extends over 16 amino acids. Germline assignment: CDR1 MNHNS and CDR2 SASEGT. The J segment lost 2 bases and the V segment lost 0 bases, leaving 5 bases of the junction unmatched. For the CDR3, the DNA is TGTGCCAGCAGTGAAGCGCTTTGGACAGGGAACTATGGCTACACCTTC. It encodes CASSEALWTGNYGYTF.

The chain combines TRBV7-8 with TRBJ1-4; TRBD1 agrees at 9 bases. CDR3 length: 15 residues. With 5 bases clipped from V and 4 bases from J, the junction kept 5 bases outside the gene matches. Germline V CDR1 and CDR2: SGHVS, FQNEAQ. The CDR3 nucleotides are TGTGCCAGCAGCCCTCCGGGACAGGGTAATGAAAAACTGTTTTTT. This encodes CASSPPGQGNEKLFF.

The chain recombines TRBV4-1 with TRBJ2-7; possibly TRBD1 for D (5 bases). CDR3 length: 14 amino acids. The V end lost 0 bases, the J end lost 7 bases, and 13 bases lay between the germline ends. Per the germline V gene, CDR1 is MGHRA and CDR2 is YSYEKL. The CDR3 is CASSQDIGVPEQYF. The CDR3 DNA reads TGCGCCAGCAGCCAAGATATAGGGGTGCCAGAGCAGTACTTC.

The rearrangement links TRBV30 to TRBJ2-3; TRBD1 matches at 7 bases. The V and J ends lost 7 bases and 1 base, in that order; junction bases with no gene match: 5. From germline, CDR1 is GTSNPN and CDR2 SVGIG (reference sequence). This CDR3 contains 13 residues. CDR3 DNA sequence: TGTGCCTTCCGGGACAGACGCACAGATACGCAGTATTTT. Encoded protein: CAFRDRRTDTQYF. The variable domain in full, with the rest retrieved from reference TRBV30 and TRBJ2-3, is SQTIHQWPATLVQPVGSPLSLECTVEGTSNPNLYWYRQAAGRGLQLLFYSVGIGQISSEVPQNLSASRPQDRQFILSSKKLLLSDSGFYLCAFRDRRTDTQYFGPGTRLTVL.

The genes are TRBV19 and TRBJ2-5; D remains ambiguous. Germline CDR1 LNHDA, CDR2 SQIVND (reference sequence). Trimming stripped 3 bases from V and 4 bases from J, with 9 bases between. This CDR3 comprises 13 residues. The CDR3 nucleotides are TGTGCCAGTAGTATCCAGGACGGAGAGACCCAGTACTTC. Protein sequence: CASSIQDGETQYF. The whole variable domain, filled in from reference TRBV19 and TRBJ2-5, reads DGGITQSPKYLFRKEGQNVTLSCEQNLNHDAMYWYRQDPGQGLRLIYYSQIVNDFQKGDIAEGYSVSREKKESFPLTVTSAQKNPTAFYLCASSIQDGETQYFGPGTRLLVL.

V usage is TRBV19 and J usage is TRBJ1-5; D gene uncertain. The V and J ends lost 5 bases and 0 bases respectively, with 8 bases between them. The germline V gene encodes CDR1 LNHDA and CDR2 SQIVND (reference sequence). This CDR3 has 14 amino acids. This CDR3 reads CASSDEYSNQPQHF. CDR3 nucleotide sequence: TGTGCCAGTAGTGATGAATATAGCAATCAGCCCCAGCATTTT.

The chain combines TRBV9 with TRBJ1-4; TRBD1 aligns across 7 bases. This CDR3 region has 14 residues. The germline V gene encodes CDR1 SGDLS and CDR2 YYNGEE. After removal of 0 bases from V and 5 bases from J, the junction contained 1 base not matched to a gene. The CDR3 sequence: CASSVEQGNEKLFF. As DNA, the CDR3 is TGTGCCAGCAGCGTAGAACAGGGGAATGAAAAACTGTTTTTT. Based on the CDR3 plus reference TRBV9 and TRBJ1-4, the full variable domain is DSGVTQTPKHLITATGQRVTLRCSPRSGDLSVYWYQQSLDQGLQFLIQYYNGEERAKGNILERFSAQQFPDLHSELNLSSLELGDSALYFCASSVEQGNEKLFFGSGTQLSVL.

The V call is TRBV7-6, the J call TRBJ2-3, with 9 bases that match TRBD2. V shed 0 bases and J 5 bases; nucleotides not matched to a gene: 3. CDR1 and CDR2 from the germline V gene are SGHVS and FNYEAQ. The CDR3 is 15 amino acids. CDR3 nucleotide sequence: TGTGCCAGCAGCTTAGCGGGCGGGGGGGAAGATACGCAGTATTTT. As protein: CASSLAGGGEDTQYF. Full variable domain (outside the CDR3, taken from reference TRBV7-6 and TRBJ2-3): GAGVSQSPRYKVTKRGQDVALRCDPISGHVSLYWYRQALGQGPEFLTYFNYEAQQDKSGLPNDRFSAERPEGSISTLTIQRTEQRDSAMYRCASSLAGGGEDTQYFGPGTRLTVL.

CDR3 region: CASSPAGAVTDTQYF. Here the CDR3 DNA reads TGTGCCAGCAGCCCGGCGGGGGCCGTCACAGATACGCAGTATTTT. The rearrangement uses TRBV7-3 and TRBJ2-3, with D possibly being TRBD2 (7 bases). This CDR3 has 15 amino acids. Trimming pared 5 bases from V and 2 bases from J, leaving 14 bases between. CDR1 SGHTA and CDR2 FQGTGA come from the germline V gene. Based on the CDR3 plus reference TRBV7-3 and TRBJ2-3, the full variable domain is GAGVSQTPSNKVTEKGKYVELRCDPISGHTALYWYRQSLGQGPEFLIYFQGTGAADDSGLPNDRFFAVRPEGSVSTLKIQRTERGDSAVYLCASSPAGAVTDTQYFGPGTRLTVL.

This clone was counted ten times or more. The chain is built from TRBV19 and TRBJ1-3, with D possibly being TRBD1 (6 bases). With 6 bases removed from V and 0 bases from J, the gap between germline ends came to 12 bases. The CDR3 loop spans 15 amino acids. Germline lookup yields CDR1 LNHDA and CDR2 SQIVND (reference sequence). The CDR3 sequence: CASRPTGISGNTIYF. The CDR3 nucleotides are TGTGCCAGTAGGCCTACAGGGATCTCTGGAAACACCATATATTTT.

This rearrangement joins TRBV2 to TRBJ2-1; D may be TRBD2 (5 bases). CDR1 is SNHLY and CDR2 is FYNNEI in the germline V gene. This CDR3 contains 14 residues. Trimming shortened V by 6 bases and J by 4 bases, and 13 bases separated the two germline ends. The CDR3 nucleotides are TGTGCCAGCAGGCTAACTAGGACTTACAATGAGCAGTTCTTC. The encoded protein is CASRLTRTYNEQFF.

This chain joins TRBV6-1 and TRBJ1-1, with D perhaps matching TRBD1 (6 bases). With 4 bases removed from V and 5 bases from J, the gap between germline ends came to 17 bases. CDR3 size: 15 residues. Germline CDR1 is MNHNS and CDR2 is SASEGT. This CDR3 is CASSGEGGPWTEAFF. CDR3 bases: TGTGCCAGCAGTGGGGAGGGGGGGCCTTGGACTGAAGCTTTCTTT.

As DNA, the CDR3 is TGTGCCAGCAGCCAAGGGGGGGGGAAACCACAAGAGACCCAGTACTTC. Its translation is CASSQGGGKPQETQYF. This chain joins TRBV4-2 and TRBJ2-5; 7 bases agree with TRBD2. Per germline, CDR1 LGHNA and CDR2 YNFKEQ. The CDR3 length is 16 residues. The V segment lost 1 base and the J segment 2 bases; nucleotides outside the gene matches: 7.

This clone has a single count. Other nucleotide sequences from this sample produce the same CDR3. This chain links TRBV19 with TRBJ1-5; 9 bases fit TRBD1. Germline V gene data show CDR1 as LNHDA and CDR2 as SQIVND (reference sequence). This CDR3 contains 14 residues. Losses at the gene ends were 6 bases for V and 7 bases for J; bases not matched to a gene: 7. This CDR3 is CASSPGQGTQPQHF. CDR3 in DNA: TGTGCCAGTAGCCCTGGACAGGGGACCCAGCCCCAGCATTTT.

The sample holds a few counts of this clone. The rearrangement links TRBV5-4 to TRBJ2-5, with 7 bases matching TRBD1. Germline CDR1 reads SGHNT; CDR2 reads YYREEE (reference sequence). After removal of 0 bases from V and 2 bases from J, the junction contained 7 bases not matched to a gene. The CDR3 runs to 16 residues. The CDR3 DNA reads as TGTGCCAGCAGCTTGGGGACCTTCAGGGGGCAAGAGACCCAGTACTTC. It codes for CASSLGTFRGQETQYF.

V usage is TRBV4-1 and J usage is TRBJ2-4; 13 bases line up with TRBD2. The CDR3 consists of 16 residues. The V gene's germline CDR1 is MGHRA and CDR2 YSYEKL. With V trimmed by 4 bases and J by 8 bases, 8 bases remained unmatched. Here the CDR3 reads CASSPTGLAGRDIQYF. Here the CDR3 DNA reads TGCGCCAGCAGCCCAACGGGACTAGCGGGAAGGGACATTCAGTACTTC.

The chain recombines TRBV9 with TRBJ1-2; TRBD1 matches 9 bases. Germline assignment: CDR1 SGDLS and CDR2 YYNGEE. V trimming: 0 bases; J trimming: 4 bases; junction bases outside the gene matches: 1. This CDR3 has 14 amino acids. CDR3 sequence reads: CASSVGQGGYGYTF. CDR3 DNA sequence: TGTGCCAGCAGCGTAGGACAGGGGGGCTATGGCTACACCTTC.